This entry describes one TCR beta chain. Antigen unknown. The data are from a study of cytomegalovirus exposure and HLA in healthy donors. Study observations and caveats: Rare sequences made up most TCRs, while some public TCRs were found in many donors. In vitro data verified three CMV-associated chains as specific for CMV antigens.

The validation cohort, a group of 120 subjects, included the donors and was separate from the roughly 700-subject first cohort. Libraries were prepared by immunoSEQ multiplex PCR; TCRdb keeps only in-frame clonotypes and omits some of them. The table shows tens of thousands of clones, with over 90% occurring only once. The receptor was isolated from a woman aged 18-29 years in good health and CMV-seronegative. Sample: PBMCs.

In DNA form, the CDR3 reads TGTGCCATTCACCCGGGACTAGCGGGGGCTCGGCATGAGCAGTTCTTC. It is translated as CAIHPGLAGARHEQFF. This chain joins TRBV10-3 and TRBJ2-1; 14 positions agree with TRBD2. The CDR3 has 16 residues. Germline CDR1 ENHRY, CDR2 SYGVKD. V shed 9 bases, J shed 8 bases, and the junction held 12 bases outside the gene matches.